This TCR beta chain was obtained from a study of blood T cell repertoires in COVID-19. Study overall: COVID-19 samples from acute and convalescent phases originated in the United States, Italy and Spain.

The V gene end was trimmed by 4 bases and the J gene end by 3 bases; junction bases not matched to a gene: 4. Germline V gene sequence: CDR1 SGDLS, CDR2 YYNGEE. The CDR3 loop spans 15 amino acids. Method: immunoSEQ multiplex PCR; TCRdb's copy keeps in-frame clones and lacks some. The sample lists hundreds of thousands of clones; roughly 87% were seen once. Ages ranged from about 18 to 89 years, with residence in 24 US areas. Clinical history as reported by participants underpinned cohort assignment. This sequence joins TRBV9 and TRBJ2-1; TRBD2 aligns across 10 bases. The receptor comes from a woman younger than 35 who had recovered from COVID-19. The source material was PBMCs or T cells enriched from blood (not recorded which). DNA for the CDR3: TGTGCCAGCAGCCCTGCTAGCGGGGGCTACAATGAGCAGTTCTTC. It specifies CASSPASGGYNEQFF.